The 26 T cell receptor beta chains below were found in one sample sequenced in a study. TCRdb recomputed calls from the 5' RACE reads with MiXCR, one row per CDR3 protein. The table includes tens of thousands of distinct CDR3 sequences, about 29% detected once. The specimen sequenced was tumor-infiltrating memory CD4+ T cells sorted from the breast tumor. Subset meaning: memory CD4+ T cells, CD4+CD45RO+CD25-. The receptors stem from a female donor with breast cancer.

Concerning this clonotype itself: Sequence at one end of the junction differs from germline and may be a read error. This chain links TRBV9 with TRBJ1-6; TRBD1 might be the D (5 bases). CDR3 length equals 15 residues. CDR1 is SGDLS and CDR2 is YYNGEE in the germline V gene. The DNA for the CDR3 is TGTGCCGGCAGCGTAGAGGCGGGGGGGGATTCACCCCTCCACTTT. This encodes CAGSVEAGGDSPLHF.

J is TRBJ2-1 and V is TRBV9, with D uncertain. The germline CDR1 and CDR2 sequences are SGDLS and YYNGEE. V dropped 0 bases and J dropped 6 bases, with 7 bases sitting between them. The CDR3 consists of 13 residues. DNA of the CDR3: TGTGCCAGCAGCGTAGGGCCCCGCAATGAGCAGTTCTTC. The encoded protein is CASSVGPRNEQFF.

The table lists this clonotype with a few counts. The genes are TRBV12-3 or TRBV12-4 and TRBJ1-5; weak D call: TRBD1 (5 bases). V was shortened by 5 bases and J by 1 base, with 27 bases between the two germline ends. The CDR3 loop spans 20 amino acids. CDR3 residues: CASSPSRMAGTFLSNQPQHF. The CDR3 coding sequence is TGTGCCAGCAGTCCCTCCCGGATGGCAGGGACGTTCTTGAGCAATCAGCCCCAGCATTTT.

This clonotype was observed a few times. The chain employs TRBV7-2 and TRBJ2-3; no definite D call. CDR3 length: 12 amino acids. With 5 bases removed from V and 0 bases from J, the gap between germline ends came to 3 bases. Germline V gene lookup returns CDR1 SGHTA and CDR2 FQGNSA. The CDR3 sequence: CASSGSTDTQYF. The CDR3 nucleotides are TGTGCCAGCAGCGGTAGCACAGATACGCAGTATTTT.

The chain joins TRBV27 to TRBJ2-7; no firm D call. The germline V gene encodes CDR1 MNHEY and CDR2 SMNVEV (reference sequence). Trimming took 10 bases from V and 3 from J, leaving 4 bases between them. The CDR3 loop spans 9 amino acids. CDR3 sequence (DNA): TGTGCCATTCTCTACGAGCAGTACTTC. It yields the protein CAILYEQYF.

The chain recombines TRBV6-2 or TRBV6-3 with TRBJ1-4; TRBD1 might be the D (5 bases). This CDR3 is built from 16 residues. Per germline, CDR1 MNHEY and CDR2 SVGEGT. V gave up 6 bases and J gave up 6 bases, with 20 bases separating them. The CDR3 DNA sequence: TGTGCCAGCAGCCGGACCAGCGAGAGGGGCGATGAAAAACTGTTTTTT. It codes for CASSRTSERGDEKLFF.

The V and J genes are TRBV18 and TRBJ2-2; D not resolved. The CDR3 length is 13 residues. Trimming shortened V by 2 bases and J by 3 bases, and 4 bases separated the two germline ends. Germline V gives CDR1 KGHSH, CDR2 LQKENI. The CDR3 protein is CASSPGDTGELFF. CDR3 bases: TGTGCCAGCTCACCAGGGGACACCGGGGAGCTGTTTTTT.

The table lists this clonotype with a few counts. The V and J genes are TRBV6-5 and TRBJ2-2; 7 bases are shared with TRBD1. V dropped 5 bases and J dropped 6; count of bases not matched to a gene: 6. The CDR3 has 14 residues. The germline V gene encodes CDR1 MNHEY and CDR2 SVGAGI. DNA for the CDR3: TGTGCCAGCAGTCCGACAGGGCTCGCCGGGGAGCTGTTTTTT. This translates into CASSPTGLAGELFF.

This clonotype was seen a handful of times. The V call is TRBV5-1, the J call TRBJ2-1, with TRBD1 as a possible D gene (6 bases). Germline V lookup: CDR1 SGHRS, CDR2 YFSETQ. The V gene lost 4 bases and the J gene lost 5 bases, with 19 bases spanning the gap. The CDR3 is 16 amino acids. The CDR3 DNA sequence: TGCGCCAGCAGCCCGGGACAAAACCATTATAACAATGAGCAGTTCTTC. Encoded protein: CASSPGQNHYNNEQFF.

This clonotype was seen at least ten times. The chain employs TRBV4-1 and TRBJ2-3; tentatively, D is TRBD2 (6 bases). The CDR3 covers 16 residues. CDR1 is MGHRA and CDR2 is YSYEKL in the germline V gene. The germline V and J ends were trimmed by 1 base and 2 bases, with 13 bases remaining between them. This CDR3 is CASSQGVWRDTDTQYF. The CDR3 nucleotides are TGCGCCAGCAGCCAAGGGGTATGGAGGGACACAGATACGCAGTATTTT.

The gene calls are TRBV4-1 and TRBJ2-7, with 7 positions matching TRBD1. In germline, CDR1 is MGHRA, CDR2 YSYEKL. The CDR3 is 14 residues long. J was trimmed by 3 bases and V by 0 bases; bases with no gene match: 2. As DNA, the CDR3 is TGCGCCAGCAGCCAAGAGGACAGGATCTACGAGCAGTACTTC. This translates into CASSQEDRIYEQYF.

This sequence joins TRBV24-1 and TRBJ1-2, with 7 nucleotides matching TRBD1. The length of the CDR3 is 14 residues. The junction had 8 bases not matched to a gene; V was cut back by 4 bases and J by 7 bases. Germline V gives CDR1 KGHDR, CDR2 SFDVKD. CDR3 amino acids: CATSEPWTGGGYTF. The CDR3 nucleotides read TGTGCCACCAGTGAGCCGTGGACAGGTGGTGGCTACACCTTC.

This sequence joins TRBV12-3 or TRBV12-4 and TRBJ2-7; D possibly corresponds to TRBD2 (6 bases). The CDR3 contains 11 residues. The ends were cut back, 4 bases at V and 9 bases at J, with 10 bases in the middle. CDR3 sequence: CASSSGAGQYF. Written as DNA, the CDR3 is TGTGCCAGCAGTTCCGGAGCGGGGCAGTACTTC.

In this sample, this clonotype turned up a few times. This chain connects TRBV6-5 to TRBJ2-6; the D is unclear. With 7 bases removed from V and 1 base from J, the gap between germline ends came to 5 bases. Germline CDR1 and CDR2: MNHEY and SVGAGI. This CDR3 has 13 residues. CDR3: CASTPSGANVLTF. The CDR3 DNA reads TGTGCCAGCACCCCATCTGGGGCCAACGTCCTGACTTTC.

By share of the sample, this clonotype is medium-sized (0.01 to 0.1%). The rearrangement uses TRBV4-1 and TRBJ1-5; 8 positions match TRBD1. Germline-derived CDR1 and CDR2 are MGHRA and YSYEKL. V gave up 4 bases and J gave up 5 bases; unmatched junction bases: 7. This CDR3 comprises 15 residues. CDR3 amino acids: CASSLSDRDDQPQHF. Written as DNA, the CDR3 is TGCGCCAGCAGCCTCTCGGACAGGGACGATCAGCCCCAGCATTTT.

This clonotype has more than one count but fewer than ten. The chain is built from TRBV20-1 and TRBJ2-1; 8 bases agree with TRBD2. CDR1 and CDR2 (germline): DFQATT, SNEGSKA (reference sequence). The CDR3 runs 16 residues. The V gene end was trimmed by 4 bases and the J gene end by 0 bases; junction bases not matched to a gene: 8. The CDR3: CSANSGLGGSYNEQFF. The CDR3 region has the DNA TGCAGTGCTAATTCGGGACTAGGTGGCTCCTACAATGAGCAGTTCTTC.

Comment on this clonotype: Because it lacks the conserved phenylalanine or tryptophan at the end, this CDR3 is likely a read error. This sequence joins TRBV12-3 or TRBV12-4 and TRBJ2-1; possible D gene TRBD1, 6 bases. The V gene lost 6 bases and the J gene lost 4 bases, with 7 bases spanning the gap. There are 12 residues in the CDR3. The CDR3 here is CASRTGYNEQFL. In nucleotides, the CDR3 is TGTGCCAGCAGGACAGGTTACAATGAGCAGTTCCTC.

This clonotype was observed a few times. Germline and junction disagree at one end, which may indicate a read error. The V and J genes are TRBV7-2 and TRBJ2-7; 13 nucleotides agree with TRBD2. This CDR3 comprises 15 residues. CDR1 and CDR2 (germline): SGHTA, FQGNSA. The CDR3 reads CASSGGHRTSGRFFF. The CDR3 nucleotides read TGTGCCAGCAGCGGGGGACATCGGACTAGCGGGAGATTTTTCTTC. Drawing the rest from reference TRBV7-2 and TRBJ2-7, the complete variable domain is GAGVSQSPSNKVTEKGKDVELRCDPISGHTALYWYRQSLGQGLEFLIYFQGNSAPDKSGLPSDRFSAERTGGSVSTLTIQRTQQEDSAVYLCASSGGHRTSGRFFFGPGTRLTVT.

The chain carries TRBV7-2 and TRBJ2-2, with TRBD2 as a possible D gene (6 bases). V was shortened by 5 bases and J by 6 bases, with 16 bases between the two germline ends. The V gene's germline CDR1 is SGHTA and CDR2 FQGNSA. This CDR3 has 15 residues. Here the CDR3 reads CASSKTSYGAGELFF. In nucleotides, the CDR3 is TGTGCCAGCAGCAAAACTAGCTACGGGGCCGGGGAGCTGTTTTTT.

This chain's CDR3 is CAWSPDGYSNQPQHF. The CDR3 DNA reads as TGTGCCTGGTCCCCGGACGGTTATAGCAATCAGCCCCAGCATTTT. The chain uses TRBV30 and TRBJ1-5; no clear D. V lost 5 bases and J lost 0, with 14 bases in between. The germline V gene has CDR1 GTSNPN and CDR2 SVGIG (reference sequence). This CDR3 region has 15 residues.

The chain recombines TRBV6-5 with TRBJ2-2; TRBD1 aligns across 9 bases. V was clipped by 7 bases and J by 5 bases; unmatched bases: 5. Germline-derived CDR1 and CDR2 are MNHEY and SVGAGI. The CDR3 is 14 residues long. In DNA form, the CDR3 reads TGTGCCAGCACCGACAGGGGGGGGACCGGGGAGCTGTTTTTT. Translating gives CASTDRGGTGELFF.

The V gene is TRBV21-1, the J gene TRBJ2-7; the DNA was not used to check the table's D call, TRBD1. TRBV21-1 is recorded as a pseudogene. The CDR3 contains 18 residues. CDR3 sequence: CASSKWDSLQGYVGEQYF. DNA for the CDR3: TGTGCCAGCAGCAAATGGGACTCATTACAGGGTTATGTAGGCGAGCAGTACTTC.

This clonotype came up a few times. This chain links TRBV12-3 or TRBV12-4 with TRBJ2-6, with 11 bases that match TRBD1. The V and J ends lost 7 bases and 3 bases, in that order; junction bases with no gene match: 8. This CDR3 spans 17 amino acids. CDR3: CASKRTGGLGGANVLTF. CDR3 DNA sequence: TGTGCCAGCAAAAGGACAGGGGGCTTAGGTGGGGCCAACGTCCTGACTTTC.

This clonotype turned up a few times. This chain joins TRBV7-2 and TRBJ1-1; unclear D gene. CDR3 length: 13 residues. Germline V gene lookup returns CDR1 SGHTA and CDR2 FQGNSA. V lost 0 bases to trimming and J lost 7 bases, with 9 bases between them. The CDR3 coding sequence is TGTGCCAGCAGCTTAGCTGGTAGGAATGAAGCTTTCTTT. It encodes CASSLAGRNEAFF. Together with reference TRBV7-2 and TRBJ1-1, the CDR3 gives the full variable domain: GAGVSQSPSNKVTEKGKDVELRCDPISGHTALYWYRQSLGQGLEFLIYFQGNSAPDKSGLPSDRFSAERTGGSVSTLTIQRTQQEDSAVYLCASSLAGRNEAFFGQGTRLTVV.

J is TRBJ1-6 and V is TRBV27; the D is unclear. V was shortened by 6 bases and J by 0 bases, with 15 bases between the two germline ends. CDR1 is MNHEY, CDR2 SMNVEV, per germline (reference sequence). The CDR3 runs 17 residues. CDR3 protein: CASSWTEESSYNSPLHF. CDR3 sequence (DNA): TGTGCCAGCAGCTGGACCGAGGAGAGCTCCTATAATTCACCCCTCCACTTT.

For this clonotype: A single base separates this from a much larger clone, so it may be a read error. In this CDR3 the conserved last residue, phenylalanine or tryptophan, is missing, so a read error is likely. This chain connects TRBV9 to TRBJ2-7; 11 positions match TRBD1. With 4 bases clipped from V and 3 bases from J, the junction kept 6 bases outside the gene matches. Germline CDR1 reads SGDLS; CDR2 reads YYNGEE. This CDR3 is 15 amino acids long. The CDR3 here is CASSIGTGGSYEQYL. The CDR3, as DNA: TGTGCCAGCAGCATAGGGACAGGGGGTAGCTACGAGCAGTACCTC.